This record covers a single T cell receptor (beta chain). This sample was taken from a study of glioma-infiltrating T cells. TCR alpha and beta CDR3 regions were amplified from RNA using iRepertoire nested multiplex PCR. Each CDR3 protein gets one entry after TCRdb re-called the multiplex PCR reads with MiXCR. The sample has over 90,000 distinct CDR3 sequences; about 30% are singletons. The sequenced material came from glioma tissue, nonneoplastic brain tissue, or PBMCs (not recorded which). This clonotype was obtained from a human donor with low-grade glioma or glioblastoma, undergoing nonglioma brain surgery, or in good health (not recorded which).

This chain's CDR3 is CASSLTSGGYNEQFF. The CDR3 nucleotides are TGTGCCAGCAGCTTGACTAGCGGGGGTTACAATGAGCAGTTCTTC. The V gene is TRBV7-9, the J gene TRBJ2-1; 12 bases line up with TRBD2. Germline values: CDR1 SEHNR, CDR2 FQNEAQ (reference sequence). J was trimmed by 4 bases and V by 3 bases; bases with no gene match: 1. The CDR3 contains 15 residues.